Following are 31 T cell receptor beta chains from one sample sequenced in a study of monozygotic twins with inflammatory bowel disease. Reanalyzing the 5' RACE reads, TCRdb keeps one entry per CDR3 protein, without DNA. Recorded here are 350,000 to 550,000 distinct CDR3 sequences; the top ten clones represent 2.4%. The specimen was blood. The origin of the receptors is a human donor with ulcerative colitis or Crohn's disease, or a healthy co-twin of an affected twin (not recorded which).

The chain couples TRBV28 to TRBJ1-2; the D call of TRBD1 rests on TCRdb alone, since no DNA is present to check it. Looked up from germline, CDR1 is MDHEN and CDR2 is SYDVKM. The CDR3 has 14 residues. The CDR3 sequence: CASSLPGALDGYTF.

This sequence joins TRBV5-1 and TRBJ2-2; there is no DNA to check the TCRdb D call of TRBD1. This CDR3 is built from 15 residues. Per germline, CDR1 SGHRS and CDR2 YFSETQ. CDR3 region: CASSRDSPNTGELFF.

The chain carries TRBV4-2 and TRBJ2-1; TCRdb's D call of TRBD2 is untestable without DNA. The CDR3 loop spans 17 amino acids. Germline-derived CDR1 and CDR2 are LGHNA and YNFKEQ. The CDR3 protein is CASSQVAGTSGYNEQFF.

The V gene is TRBV6-1, the J gene TRBJ2-7. Germline CDR1 is MNHNS and CDR2 is SASEGT. The CDR3 sequence is 14 residues long. The CDR3 is CASSKGAGLYEQYF.

The V and J genes are TRBV24-1 and TRBJ2-1; the TCRdb call, TRBD1, lacks DNA for checking. CDR3 length: 16 residues. The germline CDR1 and CDR2 sequences are KGHDR and SFDVKD. CDR3: CATMGAGASSYNEQFF.

The genes are TRBV18 and TRBJ2-2. This CDR3 region has 12 residues. Per the germline V gene, CDR1 is KGHSH and CDR2 is LQKENI. CDR3 amino acids: CASSPDTGELFF.

CDR3 region: CSVSLVGYGYTF. This chain connects TRBV29-1 to TRBJ1-2. The CDR3 consists of 12 residues. Germline V gene sequence: CDR1 SQVTM, CDR2 ANQGSEA.

This chain uses TRBV12-3 or TRBV12-4 with TRBJ2-6. The CDR3 has 16 residues. CDR3 sequence reads: CASSLGSYSGANVLTF.

This chain joins TRBV18 and TRBJ2-2. Germline V gene lookup returns CDR1 KGHSH and CDR2 LQKENI. The CDR3 spans 14 residues. The CDR3 loop is CASSPGSATGELFF.

This chain links TRBV5-6 with TRBJ2-1; checking the TCRdb D call of TRBD2 is not possible without DNA. This CDR3 has 16 residues. Germline V gene sequence: CDR1 SGHDT, CDR2 YYEEEE. The CDR3 region is CASSLETRTPYNEQFF.

This rearrangement joins TRBV5-1 to TRBJ2-1. Germline V lookup: CDR1 SGHRS, CDR2 YFSETQ. The CDR3 is 14 residues long. The chain's CDR3 is CASSLARADNEQFF.

The J gene is TRBJ2-3, the V gene TRBV29-1. Germline V lookup: CDR1 SQVTM, CDR2 ANQGSEA. CDR3 size: 14 residues. The CDR3 sequence is CSVEVQGIRDTQYF.

CDR3 residues: CASSLRKQNTGELFF. J is TRBJ2-2 and V is TRBV7-9. The CDR3 length is 15 residues. Germline assignment: CDR1 SEHNR and CDR2 FQNEAQ (reference sequence). Based on the CDR3 plus reference TRBV7-9 and TRBJ2-2, the full variable domain is DTGVSQNPRHKITKRGQNVTFRCDPISEHNRLYWYRQTLGQGPEFLTYFQNEAQLEKSRLLSDRFSAERPKGSFSTLEIQRTEQGDSAMYLCASSLRKQNTGELFFGEGSRLTVL.

This chain connects TRBV13 to TRBJ2-1. Germline V lookup: CDR1 PRHDT, CDR2 FYEKMQ (reference sequence). This CDR3 is built from 13 residues. CDR3 amino acids: CASSLEAFNEQFF.

The V and J genes are TRBV11-1 and TRBJ2-1; TCRdb lists TRBD2, though no DNA is available to test this call. The germline gives CDR1 SGHAT, CDR2 FQDESV (reference sequence). CDR3 size: 18 residues. This CDR3 reads CASSLGTSGSSSYNEQFF.

V usage is TRBV7-2 and J usage is TRBJ2-1; TCRdb's D gene call, TRBD2, goes unchecked for lack of DNA. The length of the CDR3 is 14 residues. Germline-derived CDR1 and CDR2 are SGHTA and FQGNSA. CDR3 sequence: CASSLGFGRNEQFF.

The chain joins TRBV20-1 to TRBJ1-2. The CDR3 loop spans 11 amino acids. From germline, CDR1 is DFQATT and CDR2 SNEGSKA (reference sequence). CDR3 sequence: CSASDGYGYTF.

The rearrangement joins TRBV5-1 to TRBJ2-3; TCRdb indicates TRBD2, and absent DNA this call remains unverified. The V gene's germline CDR1 is SGHRS and CDR2 YFSETQ. The CDR3 spans 16 residues. The CDR3 here is CASFPGLAGGTDTQYF.

This sequence joins TRBV6-5 and TRBJ1-1. CDR1 and CDR2 from the germline V gene are MNHEY and SVGAGI. The CDR3 sequence is 13 residues long. The CDR3 here is CASTSDRNTEAFF.

The rearrangement links TRBV11-2 to TRBJ1-1; TCRdb gives TRBD1 as the D gene, but with no DNA this cannot be confirmed. The CDR3 is 19 amino acids. The germline V gene encodes CDR1 SGHAT and CDR2 FQNNGV. The CDR3 loop is CASSSDPRGGASMNTEAFF. The full variable domain, rest sourced from reference TRBV11-2 and TRBJ1-1, is EAGVAQSPRYKIIEKRQSVAFWCNPISGHATLYWYQQILGQGPKLLIQFQNNGVVDDSQLPKDRFSAERLKGVDSTLKIQPAKLEDSAVYLCASSSDPRGGASMNTEAFFGQGTRLTVV.

J is TRBJ2-1 and V is TRBV12-3 or TRBV12-4; the TCRdb call, TRBD1, lacks DNA for checking. CDR3 length: 13 amino acids. The CDR3 is CASTQSGIGEQFF.

The rearrangement links TRBV7-8 to TRBJ1-6; TCRdb outputs TRBD1, but without DNA this stays unchecked. The CDR3 is made up of 12 amino acids. Germline V gene data show CDR1 as SGHVS and CDR2 as FQNEAQ. The CDR3 region is CASRTGRSPLHF. The complete variable domain, with remaining parts taken from reference TRBV7-8 and TRBJ1-6, reads GAGVSQSPRYKVAKRGQDVALRCDPISGHVSLFWYQQALGQGPEFLTYFQNEAQLDKSGLPSDRFFAERPEGSVSTLKIQRTQQEDSAVYLCASRTGRSPLHFGNGTRLTVT.

The gene calls are TRBV7-2 and TRBJ1-1; there is no DNA to check the TCRdb D call of TRBD1. The CDR3 has 16 residues. Germline CDR1 SGHTA, CDR2 FQGNSA. CDR3 sequence: CASSLGGTVRNTEAFF. The whole variable domain, filled in from reference TRBV7-2 and TRBJ1-1, reads GAGVSQSPSNKVTEKGKDVELRCDPISGHTALYWYRQSLGQGLEFLIYFQGNSAPDKSGLPSDRFSAERTGGSVSTLTIQRTQQEDSAVYLCASSLGGTVRNTEAFFGQGTRLTVV.

The V gene is TRBV27, the J gene TRBJ2-1; TCRdb proposes TRBD1, but this gene call is untestable without DNA. The CDR3 contains 16 residues. Germline lookup yields CDR1 MNHEY and CDR2 SMNVEV (reference sequence). The CDR3 loop is CASSPPGVSSYNEQFF.

The rearrangement uses TRBV11-1 and TRBJ1-5; TCRdb returns TRBD1, unconfirmable since there is no DNA. This CDR3 spans 18 amino acids. CDR1 is SGHAT and CDR2 is FQDESV in the germline V gene (reference sequence). CDR3 residues: CASSLAATPAGDSQPQHF.

The rearrangement uses TRBV29-1 and TRBJ2-5; TCRdb reports TRBD2, a call that lacks DNA to check it against. The CDR3 totals 13 residues. Germline V lookup: CDR1 SQVTM, CDR2 ANQGSEA. CDR3 region: CSVPGLAGDTQYF.

The chain carries TRBV7-2 and TRBJ1-1. CDR3 length: 13 amino acids. Per the germline V gene, CDR1 is SGHTA and CDR2 is FQGNSA. CDR3 sequence: CASSVRRSTEAFF.

The rearrangement uses TRBV20-1 and TRBJ1-5; with no DNA, the TCRdb D assignment of TRBD1 cannot be verified. Germline V gene sequence: CDR1 DFQATT, CDR2 SNEGSKA (reference sequence). The CDR3 extends over 12 amino acids. This chain's CDR3 is CSATRDYQPQHF.

The chain couples TRBV7-2 to TRBJ1-2. The germline V gene has CDR1 SGHTA and CDR2 FQGNSA. The CDR3 covers 16 residues. The CDR3 sequence is CASSPRAGRPNYGYTF.

The chain carries TRBV20-1 and TRBJ1-2. This CDR3 contains 14 residues. Germline V lookup: CDR1 DFQATT, CDR2 SNEGSKA (reference sequence). This CDR3 is CSARDQGINYGYTF.

The chain joins TRBV20-1 to TRBJ2-2; lacking DNA, the TRBD1 call made by TCRdb goes unchecked. CDR1 DFQATT and CDR2 SNEGSKA come from the germline V gene (reference sequence). The CDR3 spans 15 residues. The CDR3 loop reads CSARDSGDNTGELFF.